Listed below are T cell receptor beta chains from one sample, sequenced in a study of T cells in Graves' hyperthyroidism and ophthalmopathy. MiXCR, run by TCRdb on the multiplex PCR reads, gives a single entry per CDR3 protein. The sample gives over 300,000 distinct CDR3 sequences, approximately 14% of which show up once; 11% is in the top ten. The sequenced sample was blood. These receptors were obtained from a woman aged 60-70 years with Graves' hyperthyroidism. Each CDR3 is given with its conserved first and last residue. The D gene is left open where the match is weak. Only part of the rows carry a size: once, few, many, or a class if the clone is expanded.

D	V	J	size	DNA	CDR3
TRBD1	TRBV7-8	TRBJ1-4	many	TGTGCCAGCAGCCCCGGGACAGGGGCGGGCGAAAAACTGTTTTTT	CASSPGTGAGEKLFF
NA	TRBV7-9	TRBJ2-7	NA	TGTGCCAGCAGCCCCCTGGGGGACGAGCAGTACTTC	CASSPLGDEQYF
NA	TRBV7-7	TRBJ2-1	few	TGTGCTAGCAGCTTAGGGGGTTCAGGGGAGGGTGAGCAGTTCTTC	CASSLGGSGEGEQFF
NA	TRBV10-3	TRBJ2-1	NA	TGTGCCATCAGTGAGGGTAGGAATGAGCAGTTCTTC	CAISEGRNEQFF
TRBD2	TRBV27	TRBJ2-7	NA	TGTGCCAGCAGTTCTAGCGGGAACTCCTACGAGCAGTACTTC	CASSSSGNSYEQYF
TRBD2	TRBV24-1	TRBJ2-6	many	TGTGCCACCTTGGCTAGCGGGGGCCTAGGGGCCAACGTCCTGACTTTC	CATLASGGLGANVLTF
NA	TRBV10-3	TRBJ2-6	many	TGTGCCATCAGTGAGGGACAGTGGGCTGGGGCCAACGTCCTGACTTTC	CAISEGQWAGANVLTF
NA	TRBV12-3/TRBV12-4	TRBJ2-1	many	TGTGCCAGCAGTTTACTACTTAGAGAGGTGGGGAATGAGCAGTTCTTC	CASSLLLREVGNEQFF
TRBD1	TRBV3-1	TRBJ1-2	many	TGTGCCAGCAGCCAAGCGACAGGGGGCGGGGGCTACACCTTC	CASSQATGGGGYTF
TRBD2	TRBV20-1	TRBJ2-3	NA	TGCAGTGCTAGGATAGCTAGCGGGAGGGGGAAATATAGCACAGATACGCAGTATTTT	CSARIASGRGKYSTDTQYF
NA	TRBV19	TRBJ2-6	few	TGTGCCAGTAGCGGGGGTCCTGGCTCTGGGGCCAACGTCCTGACTTTC	CASSGGPGSGANVLTF
NA	TRBV30	TRBJ2-1	many	TGTGCCTGGAGTGTTTTTGAGCAGTTCTTC	CAWSVFEQFF
TRBD2	TRBV7-9	TRBJ2-1	NA	TGTGCCAGCAGCTCGTCGGGGGGTTTTACCTACAATGAGCAGTTCTTC	CASSSSGGFTYNEQFF
TRBD1	TRBV5-5	TRBJ1-1	many	TGTGCCAGCAGCTCCGGGACAGGGGGTAGGGCTTTCTTT	CASSSGTGGRAFF
NA	TRBV5-1	TRBJ2-7	many	TGCGCCAGCGGGTCTGACAGAGGGGGCTCCTACGAGCAGTACTTC	CASGSDRGGSYEQYF
TRBD1	TRBV5-1	TRBJ2-2	few	TGCGCCAGCAGCCCGGGACAGACCGGGGAGCTGTTTTTT	CASSPGQTGELFF
NA	TRBV6-1	TRBJ2-1	NA	TGTGCCAGCAGTGAAGCTAGAAACAATGAGCAGTTCTTC	CASSEARNNEQFF
TRBD1	TRBV11-3	TRBJ1-2	many	TGTGCCAGCAGCTTAAGGGAGGGGGCCTATGGCTACACCTTC	CASSLREGAYGYTF
NA	TRBV7-3	TRBJ2-2	few	TGTGCCAGCAGCGCACAGGGGGGGCGTGTTGGGGTCGGGGAGCTGTTTTTT	CASSAQGGRVGVGELFF
NA	TRBV9	TRBJ2-1	NA	TGTGCCAGCAGCGTAGGGCTAGCGAGTTACAATGAGCAGTTCTTC	CASSVGLASYNEQFF
NA	TRBV11-2	TRBJ2-7	many	TGTGCCAGCAGCTCAGGGCCCCAGCAGTACTTC	CASSSGPQQYF
NA	TRBV15	TRBJ1-2	many	TGTGCCACCAGCAGAGATAGGACTAACAGGGGCTACACCTTC	CATSRDRTNRGYTF
NA	TRBV19	TRBJ2-2	NA	TGTGCCAGTGCCAAGCGAGCCGGGGAGCTGTTTTTT	CASAKRAGELFF
NA	TRBV6-1	TRBJ2-7	few	TGTGCCAGCAGTGAATCACGGCGTCCAGGAAGACCACCTAGCTCCTACGAGCAGTACTTC	CASSESRRPGRPPSSYEQYF
NA	TRBV24-1	TRBJ2-3	few	TGTGCCACCAGTGAGCCCGGAAATAGCGGAGATACGCAGTATTTT	CATSEPGNSGDTQYF
NA	TRBV30	TRBJ2-5	many	TGTGCCTGGAGTGAAGGGGTGTGGGAGACCCAGTACTTC	CAWSEGVWETQYF
TRBD2	TRBV11-2	TRBJ2-7	few	TGTGCCAGCAGCTTTTCCCCCCCGGGACTAGCGGGAGGTGCATACGAGCAGTACTTC	CASSFSPPGLAGGAYEQYF
NA	TRBV3-1	TRBJ2-1	many	TGTGCCAGCCACTCCCGGGTGGGCAGCTCCTACAATGAGCAGTTCTTC	CASHSRVGSSYNEQFF
TRBD2	TRBV5-1	TRBJ2-3	many	TGCGCCAGCAGCTTGAGGCTAGCGGGAGCCACAGATACGCAGTATTTT	CASSLRLAGATDTQYF
NA	TRBV18	TRBJ1-4	many	TGTGCCAGCTCAGCCGACAGCCGATCGGGTGAAAAACTGTTTTTT	CASSADSRSGEKLFF
NA	TRBV15	TRBJ2-7	many	TGTGCCACCAGCAGCGCCGGGACAAAGTCCCACGAGCAGTACTTC	CATSSAGTKSHEQYF
NA	TRBV2	TRBJ2-4	NA	TGTGCCAGCAGTGAAGCGCTTCTGGCTATACTAGCCAAAAACATTCAGTACTTC	CASSEALLAILAKNIQYF
TRBD1	TRBV28	TRBJ2-7	many	TGTGCCAGCAGTTCCGGACAGGGATGGTACGAGCAGTACTTC	CASSSGQGWYEQYF
NA	TRBV7-9	TRBJ2-3	many	TGTGCCAGCACCCCCCGCCAGCGGGGCACAGATACGCAGTATTTT	CASTPRQRGTDTQYF
NA	TRBV19	TRBJ2-7	NA	TGTGCCAGTAGTATAGTAGGCCGCACGGGCTACGAGCAGTACTTC	CASSIVGRTGYEQYF
NA	TRBV30	TRBJ2-1	many	TGTGCCTGGAGTCGGAGCCTCAATGAGCAGTTCTTC	CAWSRSLNEQFF
TRBD1	TRBV3-1	TRBJ2-1	many	TGTGCCAGCAGCCGTCAGGGGGCGGGTGAGCAGTTCTTC	CASSRQGAGEQFF
NA	TRBV19	TRBJ2-6	once	TGTGCCAGTATGGGCAGCCTCTCTGGGGCCAACGTCCTGACTTTC	CASMGSLSGANVLTF
NA	TRBV27	TRBJ2-4	NA	TGTGCCAGCAGTTATCTAAGCGGGGCCAAAAACATTCAGTACTTC	CASSYLSGAKNIQYF
NA	TRBV11-2	TRBJ2-3	NA	NA	CASSHTRRAATSSTSGPNPDTQYF
TRBD1	TRBV5-1	TRBJ2-3	NA	TGCGCCAGCAGCTTGGACAGGGGCACAGATCCGCAGTATTTT	CASSLDRGTDPQYF
NA	TRBV6-5	TRBJ2-2	NA	TGTGCCAGCAGTTACTCTCTCCCGGAAGGGGAGCTGTTTTTT	CASSYSLPEGELFF
TRBD2	TRBV20-1	TRBJ2-7	NA	TGCAGCCCAATTGCGGGAGGGTTTGAGCAGTACTTC	CSPIAGGFEQYF
TRBD2	TRBV19	TRBJ2-1	NA	TGTGCCAGTAGAGGGGTTCGAGCGGGAGTCGGTAATGAGCAGTTCTTC	CASRGVRAGVGNEQFF
NA	TRBV10-3	TRBJ2-7	few	TGTGCCATCAGTGCCTACCCGGGGGACTCGGGAGAGCAGTACTTC	CAISAYPGDSGEQYF
NA	TRBV5-1	TRBJ1-2	few	TGCGCCAGCAGCTACGACAGGTACTATGGCTACACCTTC	CASSYDRYYGYTF
NA	TRBV3-1	TRBJ1-3	NA	TGTGCCGGCAGCCAAGGTCGGGGAAACACCATATATTTT	CAGSQGRGNTIYF
TRBD1	TRBV20-1	TRBJ1-1	NA	TGCAGTGCTCGTCTCGATTCCGGGACAGGGGGCGTGTACACTGAAGCTTTCTTT	CSARLDSGTGGVYTEAFF
TRBD2	TRBV7-9	TRBJ2-1	many	TGTGCCAGCAGCTTGACTAGCGGGATTGAGCAGTTCTTC	CASSLTSGIEQFF
NA	TRBV13	TRBJ2-2	many	TGTGCCAGCAGACGGGCCTCTCGAAAGGACACCGGGGAGCTGTTTTTT	CASRRASRKDTGELFF
NA	TRBV6-1	TRBJ1-5	many	TGTGCCAGCAGCCACGTGGCAGGTGGCAATAGCAATCAGCCCCAGCATTTT	CASSHVAGGNSNQPQHF
NA	TRBV2	TRBJ1-5	few	TGTGCCAGCAGTTACTCGGCGGGCGACAATCAGCCCCAGCATTTT	CASSYSAGDNQPQHF
NA	TRBV5-1	TRBJ2-1	many	TGCGCCAGCAGCCCGGGGACTCACAATGGGCAGTTCTTC	CASSPGTHNGQFF
NA	TRBV11-2	TRBJ2-6	many	TGTGCCAGCAGCAGCGGGCTGAGCCCAGCCCCTGGGGCCAACGTCCTGACTTTC	CASSSGLSPAPGANVLTF
TRBD1	TRBV28	TRBJ2-5	NA	TGTGCCAGCAGTCCCACAGGGGGCGCTTGGGAGACCCAGTACTTC	CASSPTGGAWETQYF
TRBD1	TRBV30	TRBJ2-7	few	TGTGCCTGGAGGACAGGGGTCGAGCAGTACTTC	CAWRTGVEQYF
TRBD2	TRBV11-1	TRBJ2-1	many	TGTGCCAGCAGCTTAGGCCTAGCGGTATACAATGAGCAGTTCTTC	CASSLGLAVYNEQFF
NA	TRBV2	TRBJ2-7	many	TGTGCCAGCAGTGGTTTGGCAGCGATACCCTATGGCTACGAGCAGTACTTC	CASSGLAAIPYGYEQYF
NA	TRBV6-1	TRBJ2-1	many	TGTGCCAGCAGTGAATGGGAGGACAGTACCTACAATGAGCAGTTCTTC	CASSEWEDSTYNEQFF
NA	TRBV28	TRBJ1-1	many	TGTGCCAGCAGCGCCCTGGTAGGGTGGGCTGAAGCTTTCTTT	CASSALVGWAEAFF